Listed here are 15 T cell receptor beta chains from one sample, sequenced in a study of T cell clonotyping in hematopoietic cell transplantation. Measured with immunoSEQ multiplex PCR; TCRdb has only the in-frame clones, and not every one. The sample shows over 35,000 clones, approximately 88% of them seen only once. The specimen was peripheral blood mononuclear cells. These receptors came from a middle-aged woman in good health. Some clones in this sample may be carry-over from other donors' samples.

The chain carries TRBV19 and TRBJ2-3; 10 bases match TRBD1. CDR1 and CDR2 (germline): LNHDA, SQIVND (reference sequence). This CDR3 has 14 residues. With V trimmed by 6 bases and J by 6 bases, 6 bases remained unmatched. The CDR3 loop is CASSTTGGLDTQYF. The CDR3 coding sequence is TGTGCCAGTAGCACGACAGGGGGCCTCGATACGCAGTATTTT.

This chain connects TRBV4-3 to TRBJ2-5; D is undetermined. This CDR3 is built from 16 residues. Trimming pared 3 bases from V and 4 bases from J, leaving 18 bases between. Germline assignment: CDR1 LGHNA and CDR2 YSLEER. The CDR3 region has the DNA TGCGCCAGCAGCCACAGATTCGACTTCAGCGCAGAGACCCAGTACTTC. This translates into CASSHRFDFSAETQYF.

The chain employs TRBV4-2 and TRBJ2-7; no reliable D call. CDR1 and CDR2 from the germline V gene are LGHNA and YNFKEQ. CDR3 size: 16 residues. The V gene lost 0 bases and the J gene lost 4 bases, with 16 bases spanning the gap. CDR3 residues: CASSQDLEDLYYEQYF. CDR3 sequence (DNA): TGTGCCAGCAGCCAAGATTTAGAGGACCTTTATTACGAGCAGTACTTC.

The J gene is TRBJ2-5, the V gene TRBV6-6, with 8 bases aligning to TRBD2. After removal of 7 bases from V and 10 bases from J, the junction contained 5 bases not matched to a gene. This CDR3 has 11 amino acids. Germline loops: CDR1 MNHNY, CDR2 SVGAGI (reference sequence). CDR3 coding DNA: TGTGCCAGCACCCCGGGGGGGAACCAGTACTTC. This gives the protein CASTPGGNQYF.

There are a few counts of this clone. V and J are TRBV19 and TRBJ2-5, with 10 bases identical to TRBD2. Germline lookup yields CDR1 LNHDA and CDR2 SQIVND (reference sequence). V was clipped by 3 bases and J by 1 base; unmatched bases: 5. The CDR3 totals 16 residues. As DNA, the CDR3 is TGTGCCAGTAGTATGACTAGCGGGCCCATCCAAGAGACCCAGTACTTC. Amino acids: CASSMTSGPIQETQYF.

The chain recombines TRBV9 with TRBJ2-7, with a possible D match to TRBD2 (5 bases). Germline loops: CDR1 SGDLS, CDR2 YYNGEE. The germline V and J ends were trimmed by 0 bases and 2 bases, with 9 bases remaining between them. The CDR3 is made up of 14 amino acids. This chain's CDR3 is CASSVADFPYEQYF. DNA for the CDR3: TGTGCCAGCAGCGTAGCGGACTTTCCCTACGAGCAGTACTTC.

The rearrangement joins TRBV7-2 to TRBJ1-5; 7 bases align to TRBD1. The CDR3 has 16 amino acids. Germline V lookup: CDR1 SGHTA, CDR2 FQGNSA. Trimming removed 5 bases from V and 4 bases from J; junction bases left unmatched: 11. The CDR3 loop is CASSRSVGTANQPQHF. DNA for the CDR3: TGTGCCAGCAGCCGCTCGGTGGGGACAGCGAATCAGCCCCAGCATTTT.

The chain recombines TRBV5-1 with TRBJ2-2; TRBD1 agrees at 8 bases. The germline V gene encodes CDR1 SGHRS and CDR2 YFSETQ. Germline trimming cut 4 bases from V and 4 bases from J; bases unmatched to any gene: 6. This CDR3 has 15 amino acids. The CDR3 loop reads CASSNRTGPTGELFF. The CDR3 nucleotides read TGCGCCAGCAGCAACAGGACAGGGCCCACCGGGGAGCTGTTTTTT.

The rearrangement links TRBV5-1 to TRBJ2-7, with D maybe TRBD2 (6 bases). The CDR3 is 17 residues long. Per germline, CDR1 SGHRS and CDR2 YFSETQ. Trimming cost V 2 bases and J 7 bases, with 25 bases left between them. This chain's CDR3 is CASSLRPQAGNSREQYF. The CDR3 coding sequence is TGCGCCAGCAGCTTACGGCCACAAGCGGGCAACTCTAGGGAGCAGTACTTC.

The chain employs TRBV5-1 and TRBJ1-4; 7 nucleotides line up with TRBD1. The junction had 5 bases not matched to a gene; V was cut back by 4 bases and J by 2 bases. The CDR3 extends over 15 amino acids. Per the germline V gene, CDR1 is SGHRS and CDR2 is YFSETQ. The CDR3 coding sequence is TGCGCCAGCAGCAGGGACAGCTCGACTAATGAAAAACTGTTTTTT. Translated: CASSRDSSTNEKLFF.

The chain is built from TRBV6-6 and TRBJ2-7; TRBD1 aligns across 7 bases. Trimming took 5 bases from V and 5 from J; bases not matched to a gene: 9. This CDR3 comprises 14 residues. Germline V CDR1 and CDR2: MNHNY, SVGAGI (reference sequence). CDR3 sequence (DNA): TGTGCCAGCAGTGGCACTTCACAGGGGAACGAGCAGTACTTC. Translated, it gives CASSGTSQGNEQYF.

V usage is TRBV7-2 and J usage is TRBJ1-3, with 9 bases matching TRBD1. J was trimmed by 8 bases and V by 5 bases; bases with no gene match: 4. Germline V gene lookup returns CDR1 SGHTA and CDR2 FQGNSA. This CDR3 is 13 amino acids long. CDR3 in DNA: TGTGCCAGCAGCGCCCGACAGGGGGACACCATATATTTT. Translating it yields CASSARQGDTIYF.

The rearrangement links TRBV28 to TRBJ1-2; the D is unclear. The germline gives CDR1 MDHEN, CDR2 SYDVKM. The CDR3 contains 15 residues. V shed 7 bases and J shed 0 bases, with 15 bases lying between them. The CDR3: CASKSAGYTNYGYTF. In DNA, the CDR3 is TGTGCCAGCAAATCGGCCGGCTATACTAACTATGGCTACACCTTC.

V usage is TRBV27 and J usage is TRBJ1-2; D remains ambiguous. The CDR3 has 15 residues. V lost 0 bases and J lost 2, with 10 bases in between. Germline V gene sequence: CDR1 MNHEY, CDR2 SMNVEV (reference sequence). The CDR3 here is CASSLSGGSNYGYTF. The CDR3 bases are TGTGCCAGCAGTTTATCGGGCGGATCAAACTATGGCTACACCTTC.

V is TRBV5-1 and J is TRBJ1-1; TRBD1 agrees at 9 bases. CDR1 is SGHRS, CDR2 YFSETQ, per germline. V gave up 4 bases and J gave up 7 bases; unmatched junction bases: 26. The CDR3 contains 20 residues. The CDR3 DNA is TGCGCCAGCAGCCCGATTAATGCGGGGACAGGGAGTCTCGGAGTGGGTGAAGCTTTCTTT. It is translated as CASSPINAGTGSLGVGEAFF. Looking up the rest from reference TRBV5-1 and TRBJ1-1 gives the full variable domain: KAGVTQTPRYLIKTRGQQVTLSCSPISGHRSVSWYQQTPGQGLQFLFEYFSETQRNKGNFPGRFSGRQFSNSRSEMNVSTLELGDSALYLCASSPINAGTGSLGVGEAFFGQGTRLTVV.